Below, 5 T cell receptor beta chains from the same sample are listed, as sequenced in a study of radiotherapy plus CTLA-4 blockade in lung cancer. The protocol was immunoSEQ multiplex PCR, while the TCRdb copy is restricted to in-frame clones and leaves out a portion. The table includes fewer than 75,000 clones, over 75% detected once. The starting material was peripheral blood, obtained from a patient treated with radiotherapy plus ipilimumab. These receptors were taken from a human donor with non-small cell lung cancer that progressed on radiotherapy plus ipilimumab.

The chain joins TRBV25-1 to TRBJ2-2; D is undetermined. V was shortened by 5 bases and J by 6 bases, with 22 bases between the two germline ends. The CDR3 covers 17 residues. The germline gives CDR1 MGHDK, CDR2 SYGVNS. Here the CDR3 reads CASSHQEPPVQAGELFF. The CDR3 nucleotides read TGTGCCAGCAGTCACCAGGAACCCCCGGTCCAAGCCGGGGAGCTGTTTTTT.

The chain links TRBV11-2 to TRBJ2-5, with 8 bases fitting TRBD1. The CDR3 has 15 residues. Germline V CDR1 and CDR2: SGHAT, FQNNGV. The trim removed 4 bases at V and 6 bases at J, leaving 10 bases unmatched. The CDR3: CASSSWQGARQTQYF. Here the CDR3 DNA reads TGTGCCAGCAGCTCGTGGCAGGGGGCGAGGCAGACCCAGTACTTC.

The rearrangement joins TRBV7-9 to TRBJ1-3, with unresolved D. With 1 base removed from V and 4 bases from J, the gap between germline ends came to 8 bases. Per the germline V gene, CDR1 is SEHNR and CDR2 is FQNEAQ (reference sequence). The CDR3 sequence is 14 residues long. In nucleotides, the CDR3 is TGTGCCAGCAGCTTAGGCCGATCAGGAAACACCATATATTTT. It yields the protein CASSLGRSGNTIYF.

The J gene is TRBJ1-5, the V gene TRBV25-1; D call uncertain. The CDR3 covers 16 residues. V lost 3 bases and J lost 3, with 15 bases in between. CDR1 is MGHDK, CDR2 SYGVNS, per germline. This chain's CDR3 is CASSDTTKGSNQPQHF. CDR3 DNA: TGTGCCAGCAGTGACACGACGAAAGGATCCAATCAGCCCCAGCATTTT.

This clone was observed a single time. The J gene is TRBJ2-3, the V gene TRBV10-1; the match to TRBD2 covers 13 bases. J was trimmed by 5 bases and V by 6 bases; bases with no gene match: 8. This CDR3 comprises 16 residues. In germline, CDR1 is WNHNN, CDR2 SYGVQD (reference sequence). CDR3 amino acids: CASSDPGLAGLDTQYF. In DNA form, the CDR3 reads TGCGCCAGCAGCGATCCGGGACTAGCGGGATTAGATACGCAGTATTTT.